This paragraph covers one T cell receptor (beta chain) sequence. The data are from a study of glioma-infiltrating T cells after dendritic cell vaccination. No glioblastoma patient carried an isocitrate dehydrogenase mutation. The germline gives CDR1 SGHRS, CDR2 YFSETQ. The CDR3 runs 13 residues. V was cut by 7 bases and J by 2 bases, with 12 bases left in between. This table comes from immunoSEQ multiplex PCR, and its TCRdb copy is limited to in-frame clones, with some not included. The sample contains fewer than 75,000 clones, around 86% of which appear only once. The chain has TRBV5-1 and TRBJ1-1, with unresolved D. This clonotype was obtained from a human donor with glioblastoma. The sequenced sample was blood, obtained before dendritic cell vaccination. CDR3 sequence reads: CASGPRPNTEAFF. In nucleotides, the CDR3 is TGCGCCAGCGGTCCTAGGCCAAACACTGAAGCTTTCTTT.